One sample yielded the 2 T cell receptor beta chains listed below, sequenced in a study of blood T cell repertoires in COVID-19. Sequenced by immunoSEQ multiplex PCR; TCRdb stores in-frame clones only, minus some. Of roughly 240,000 clones detected, around nine tenths appear once; the ten largest clones hold under 2%. The sequenced sample was peripheral blood. The receptor source for this set is a woman aged 55-69 years who had recovered from COVID-19.

This clone was picked up a small number of times. The J gene is TRBJ1-2, the V gene TRBV5-4, with a weak D call TRBD1 (6 bases). Germline V gene data show CDR1 as SGHNT and CDR2 as YYREEE (reference sequence). Trimming pared 6 bases from V and 2 bases from J, leaving 17 bases between. The CDR3 runs 15 residues. CDR3 in DNA: TGTGCCAGCACTACGGCGCAGGGGACAAACTATGGCTACACCTTC. Residues: CASTTAQGTNYGYTF.

With respect to this clone: Germline and junction disagree at one end, which may indicate a read error. The CDR3 is CASSSGTALYEQYF. Written as DNA, the CDR3 is TGTGCCAGTAGCTCCGGGACAGCACTTTACGAGCAGTACTTC. V is TRBV7-9 and J is TRBJ2-7; 7 bases line up with TRBD1. From germline, CDR1 is SEHNR and CDR2 FQNEAQ (reference sequence). The length of the CDR3 is 14 residues.